This TCR beta chain was identified in a study of shared clonotypes between healthy human individuals. Study details: The composition of the donors was a couple of women and three men aged 18 to 49.

Notes on this clone: Its antigen remains unknown.

Trimming pared 6 bases from V and 0 bases from J, leaving 16 bases between. The CDR3 is 16 residues long. Germline lookup yields CDR1 MNHEY and CDR2 SMNVEV (reference sequence). In the naive CD8 group, cells lacked CD45RO and were positively selected for CCR7, so terminally differentiated effector memory CD45RA+ cells were left out. The authors ran the assay at deep level. Profiled with immunoSEQ multiplex PCR; TCRdb holds only in-frame clones, not every one. The table includes about 1,800,000 clones, about 95% detected once. Findings of the study overall: Non-shared clonotypes showed lower generation probabilities than clonotypes common to all four donors.

Input material: naive CD8+ T cells sorted from blood. The rearrangement links TRBV27 to TRBJ2-3, with TRBD2 as a possible D gene (6 bases). The clonotype was recovered from a man between 18 and 29 years old in good health. The CDR3 DNA follows: TGTGCCAGCAGCACTCTCGGGACTCTAAGCACAGATACGCAGTATTTT. Amino acids: CASSTLGTLSTDTQYF.